Listed below are T cell receptor beta chains from one sample, sequenced in a study of CD8 T cells in ankylosing spondylitis. TCRdb passed the 5' RACE reads through MiXCR, listing each CDR3 protein once. The table records 150,000 to 200,000 distinct CDR3 sequences, 13% of them present only once. The sequencing sample was made of blood, either unsorted or a sorted T cell fraction (not recorded which). The receptor source for this set is a female donor with ankylosing spondylitis or in good health (not recorded which). Each CDR3 is given without its conserved first and last residue. The order of the fields is V gene, CDR3 protein.

>TRBV4-3
ASSQESGPNYGYT
>TRBV30
AWSDAPSSDTEAF
>TRBV30
AWSGGLSYSGANVLT
>TRBV30
AWSPLDFSTDTQY
>TRBV7-2
ASSLAGTRAGNTIY
>TRBV6-2/TRBV6-3
ASSYGRDEQF
>TRBV18
ASYGTGNRNYNEQF
>TRBV13
ASSRRNSDIQY
>TRBV7-2
ASSGTSGSLGAGELF
>TRBV19
ASSRTVTYEQY
>TRBV27
ASSPIAGGPYNEQF
>TRBV7-9
ASRLGLAGELYNEQF
>TRBV21-1
ASSPFDRTPGETQY
>TRBV5-1
ASRTASSYNEQF